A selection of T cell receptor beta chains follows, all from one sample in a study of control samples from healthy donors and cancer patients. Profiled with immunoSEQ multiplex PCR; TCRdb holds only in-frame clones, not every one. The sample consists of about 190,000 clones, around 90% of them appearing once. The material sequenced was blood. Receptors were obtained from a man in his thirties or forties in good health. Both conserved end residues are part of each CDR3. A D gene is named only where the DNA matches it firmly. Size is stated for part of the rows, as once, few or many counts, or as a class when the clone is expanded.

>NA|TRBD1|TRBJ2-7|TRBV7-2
TGTGCCAGCAGCTCGGACAGGGGAGTGTACGAGCAGTACTTC
CASSSDRGVYEQYF
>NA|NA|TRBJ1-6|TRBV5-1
TGCGCCAGCAGAGGGGGGGGGATGACCTATAATTCACCCCTCCACTTT
CASRGGGMTYNSPLHF
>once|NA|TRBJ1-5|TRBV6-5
TGTGCCAGCAGACCACAGGAAAATCAGCCCCAGCATTTT
CASRPQENQPQHF
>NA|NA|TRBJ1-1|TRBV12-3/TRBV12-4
TGTGCCAGCAGCCTACAGGGAACTCTTGAAGCTTTCTTT
CASSLQGTLEAFF
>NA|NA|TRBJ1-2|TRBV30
TGTGCCTGGAGTGTTACAGGGAATGGCTACACCTTC
CAWSVTGNGYTF
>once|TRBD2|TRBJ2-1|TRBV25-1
TGTGCCAGCAGTGCCTGGGAGGGCAATGAGCAGTTCTTC
CASSAWEGNEQFF
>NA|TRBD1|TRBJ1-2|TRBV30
TGTGCCTGGAATCTTCGGGACAGGGCGTCACATGGCTACACCTTC
CAWNLRDRASHGYTF
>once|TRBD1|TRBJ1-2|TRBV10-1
TGCGCCAGCAGTGCAAACAACAGGGGAGGCTACACCTTC
CASSANNRGGYTF
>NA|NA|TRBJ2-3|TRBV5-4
TGTGCCAGCAGCTTAGTTAGCACAGATACGCAGTATTTT
CASSLVSTDTQYF
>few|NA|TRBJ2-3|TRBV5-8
TGTGCCAGCAGCTTGAGAACAGGAATCACAGATACGCAGTATTTT
CASSLRTGITDTQYF
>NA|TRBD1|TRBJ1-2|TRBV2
TGTGCCAGCAGACGAGGACAGGGGGAAAGCTATGGCTACACCTTC
CASRRGQGESYGYTF
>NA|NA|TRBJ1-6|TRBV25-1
TGTGCCAGCAGTGACCGTACCAGAAGTTCACCCCTCCACTTT
CASSDRTRSSPLHF
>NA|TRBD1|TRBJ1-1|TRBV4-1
TGCGCCAGCAGCCAAGGCCAGGGGGAAGGGACGGCGGCGGCTTTCTTT
CASSQGQGEGTAAAFF
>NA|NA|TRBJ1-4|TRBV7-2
TGTGCCAGCAGCTTAATACGGAATGAAAAACTGTTTTTT
CASSLIRNEKLFF
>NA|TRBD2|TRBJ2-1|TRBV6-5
TGTGCCAGCAGTTCGACTAGCGAGAGCTCCTACAATGAGCAGTTCTTC
CASSSTSESSYNEQFF
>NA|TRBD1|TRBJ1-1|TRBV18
TGTGCCAGCTCATCGGGACAGGGAAGACCAGCTTTCTTT
CASSSGQGRPAFF
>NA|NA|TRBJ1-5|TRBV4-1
TGCGCCAGCAGCCAAGATATAGGACGACAGCCCCAGCATTTT
CASSQDIGRQPQHF
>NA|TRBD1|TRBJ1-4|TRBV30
TGTGCCTGGAGTCCTCGGACAGGGGGGGAAAAACTGTTTTTT
CAWSPRTGGEKLFF
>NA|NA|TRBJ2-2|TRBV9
TGTGCCAGCAGCGCTCCGACCGGGACGGGCACCGGGGAGCTGTTTTTT
CASSAPTGTGTGELFF
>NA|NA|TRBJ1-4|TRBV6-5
TGTGCCAGCAGTTACCGGAGGACAGCAAGTAATGAAAAACTGTTTTTT
CASSYRRTASNEKLFF
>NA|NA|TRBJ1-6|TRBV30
TGTGCCTGGAAACCGAGAGGCAGACAATTTTATAATTCACCCCTCCACTTT
CAWKPRGRQFYNSPLHF
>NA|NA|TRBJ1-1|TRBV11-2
TGTGCCAGCAGTATAACCTTGAACACTGAAGCTTTCTTT
CASSITLNTEAFF
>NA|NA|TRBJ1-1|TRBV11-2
TGTGCCAGCAGCTCGGGACATTACACTGAAGCTTTCTTT
CASSSGHYTEAFF
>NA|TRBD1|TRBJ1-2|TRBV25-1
TGTGCCAGCAGTGAATTTCAGGGGCCAGGGGGAGGCTACACCTTC
CASSEFQGPGGGYTF
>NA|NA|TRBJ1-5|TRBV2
TGTGCCAGCAGCCCACACGACGATCAGCCCCAGCATTTT
CASSPHDDQPQHF
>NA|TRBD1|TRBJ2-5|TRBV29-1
TGCAGCGTTGGTCCAGGGGGCGCGGAGACCCAGTACTTC
CSVGPGGAETQYF
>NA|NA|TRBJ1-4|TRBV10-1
TGCGCCAGCCTAAGGCAGGGCGTGCGTGAAAAACTGTTTTTT
CASLRQGVREKLFF
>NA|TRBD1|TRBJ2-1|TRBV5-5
TGTGCCAGCAGCTTGTTTTCCCAGGGGGCGAATGAGCAGTTCTTC
CASSLFSQGANEQFF
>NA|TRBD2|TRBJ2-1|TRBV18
TGTGCCAGCTCACAACTATCCGGGACTAGCGGGGGACTTTCCTACAATGAGCAGTTCTTC
CASSQLSGTSGGLSYNEQFF